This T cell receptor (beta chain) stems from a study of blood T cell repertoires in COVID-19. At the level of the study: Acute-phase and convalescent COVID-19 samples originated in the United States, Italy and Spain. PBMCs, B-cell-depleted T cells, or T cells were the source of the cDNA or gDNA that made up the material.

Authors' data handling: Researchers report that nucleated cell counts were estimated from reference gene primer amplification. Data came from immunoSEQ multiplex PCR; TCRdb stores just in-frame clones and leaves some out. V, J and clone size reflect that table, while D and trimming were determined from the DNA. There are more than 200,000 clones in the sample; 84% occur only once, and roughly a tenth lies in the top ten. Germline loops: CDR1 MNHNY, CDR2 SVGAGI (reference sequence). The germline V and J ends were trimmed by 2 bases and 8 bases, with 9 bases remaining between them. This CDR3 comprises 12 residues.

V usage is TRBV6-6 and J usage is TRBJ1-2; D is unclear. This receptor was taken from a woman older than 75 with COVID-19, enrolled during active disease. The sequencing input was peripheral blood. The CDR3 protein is CASSYANGGYTF. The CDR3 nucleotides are TGTGCCAGCAGTTACGCCAACGGGGGCTACACCTTC.